The 27 T cell receptor beta chains below all came from one sample that was sequenced in a study of blood T cells in healthy people across ages. Then a second PCR, running about 6 to 11 cycles, was carried out with a sample-barcoded 5' primer and a J-beta primer mix. MiXCR was run by TCRdb on the 5' RACE reads, yielding one entry per CDR3 protein. The sample consists of about 1,000,000 distinct CDR3 sequences, 45% of them appearing once. Sequencing used blood. All receptors come from a woman in her sixties or seventies in good health.

Here the CDR3 DNA reads TGTGCCAGCAGCACCGGAGGGCTAGCGGGATCAGATACGCAGTATTTT. Encoded protein: CASSTGGLAGSDTQYF. V gene TRBV7-3 combines with J gene TRBJ2-3; 9 bases are a match to TRBD2. This CDR3 has 16 residues. In germline, CDR1 is SGHTA, CDR2 FQGTGA. J lost 4 bases, V lost 5 bases, and 10 bases had no gene match.

This clonotype was counted a few times. The chain combines TRBV6-1 with TRBJ2-4; D is perhaps TRBD2 (5 bases). This CDR3 has 19 amino acids. V lost 2 bases and J lost 1, with 21 bases in between. Germline CDR1 MNHNS, CDR2 SASEGT. CDR3 in amino acids: CASSESAGRTVSAKNIQYF. CDR3 sequence (DNA): TGTGCCAGCAGTGAATCGGCGGGCAGAACTGTTTCGGCCAAAAACATTCAGTACTTC.

The chain joins TRBV3-1 to TRBJ2-1; unclear D gene. V was clipped by 4 bases and J by 4 bases, with 11 bases between them. In germline, CDR1 is LGHDT, CDR2 YNNKEL (reference sequence). The CDR3 spans 14 residues. CDR3 nucleotides: TGTGCCAGCAGCCCCGGACCAAATTACAATGAGCAGTTCTTC. It encodes CASSPGPNYNEQFF.

The chain links TRBV29-1 to TRBJ2-3, with 7 bases matching TRBD2. Trimming cost V 8 bases and J 6 bases; bases outside gene matches: 8. Germline V gene sequence: CDR1 SQVTM, CDR2 ANQGSEA. The CDR3 totals 12 residues. CDR3 amino acids: CSPRGDGDTQYF. The CDR3 nucleotides read TGCAGCCCCCGGGGGGATGGGGATACGCAGTATTTT.

This clonotype was counted between two and nine times. The rearrangement links TRBV10-3 to TRBJ2-5; 12 bases match TRBD2. The J call may be faulty, since TRBJ2-7 better matches the DNA end. Germline CDR1 and CDR2: ENHRY and SYGVKD. CDR3 length: 14 amino acids. DNA of the CDR3: TGTGCCATCAGTGATGAACTAGCGGGAGGCGAGCAGTACTTC. It encodes CAISDELAGGEQYF.

The chain employs TRBV29-1 and TRBJ2-2; D remains unclear. Trimming pared 4 bases from V and 5 bases from J, leaving 17 bases between. Germline-derived CDR1 and CDR2 are SQVTM and ANQGSEA. This CDR3 contains 15 residues. CDR3 in DNA: TGCAGCGTTGCCCCAGCCGATGACGGGACCGGGGAGCTGTTTTTT. Translation: CSVAPADDGTGELFF.

The CDR3 nucleotides are TGCAGTGCTAGAGATCCGAGCGGGAGACGGCCTGTGACCCAGTACTTC. The encoded protein is CSARDPSGRRPVTQYF. The gene calls are TRBV20-1 and TRBJ2-5, with 8 bases identical to TRBD2. This CDR3 contains 16 residues. In germline, CDR1 is DFQATT, CDR2 SNEGSKA (reference sequence). Trimming cost V 0 bases and J 7 bases; bases outside gene matches: 13.

The chain links TRBV11-2 to TRBJ1-2; unclear D gene. The germline gives CDR1 SGHAT, CDR2 FQNNGV. V lost 0 bases to trimming and J lost 8 bases, with 10 bases between them. This CDR3 spans 13 amino acids. In nucleotides, the CDR3 is TGTGCCAGCAGCTTAGAGGCAGCGGGGGGCTACACCTTC. The encoded protein is CASSLEAAGGYTF.

The CDR3 region is CASRPTTGQDTDTQYF. CDR3 DNA: TGTGCCAGTAGACCAACTACGGGACAGGACACAGATACGCAGTATTTT. This rearrangement joins TRBV19 to TRBJ2-3; 8 bases match TRBD1. Losses at the gene ends were 6 bases for V and 2 bases for J; bases not matched to a gene: 10. In germline, CDR1 is LNHDA, CDR2 SQIVND (reference sequence). The CDR3 contains 16 residues. Filled out from reference TRBV19 and TRBJ2-3, the complete variable domain reads DGGITQSPKYLFRKEGQNVTLSCEQNLNHDAMYWYRQDPGQGLRLIYYSQIVNDFQKGDIAEGYSVSREKKESFPLTVTSAQKNPTAFYLCASRPTTGQDTDTQYFGPGTRLTVL.

This chain links TRBV12-3 or TRBV12-4 with TRBJ2-5; D is unclear. This CDR3 contains 13 residues. Trimming left V 7 bases short and J 5 bases short, with 14 bases between. CDR3 sequence (DNA): TGTGCCAGCACCCGAGTCCAGAGGGAGACCCAGTACTTC. This codes for CASTRVQRETQYF.

V gene TRBV12-3 or TRBV12-4 combines with J gene TRBJ1-6, with unresolved D. V gave up 3 bases and J gave up 7 bases, with 16 bases separating them. The CDR3 is 16 residues long. CDR3 protein: CASSFTMDRPNSPLHF. In nucleotides, the CDR3 is TGTGCCAGCAGTTTCACCATGGACCGCCCCAATTCACCCCTCCACTTT.

This clonotype occurred a few times. This sequence joins TRBV6-6 and TRBJ2-1; 11 bases map to TRBD2. The CDR3 covers 16 residues. CDR1 MNHNY and CDR2 SVGAGI come from the germline V gene (reference sequence). Germline trimming cut 4 bases from V and 6 bases from J; bases unmatched to any gene: 8. The chain's CDR3 is CASSSSLAGAGNEQFF. The CDR3 DNA is TGTGCCAGCAGTTCCTCACTAGCGGGAGCGGGCAATGAGCAGTTCTTC.

The chain uses TRBV21-1 and TRBJ2-7; the table calls TRBD2, which could not be checked here. TRBV21-1 is labeled a pseudogene. The CDR3 totals 18 residues. DNA for the CDR3: TGTGCCAGCAGCGCCGGGACTAACGAGCCCCCAAGCTCCTACGAGCAGTACTTC. This sequence encodes CASSAGTNEPPSSYEQYF.

This sequence joins TRBV10-3 and TRBJ2-3; 16 positions match TRBD2. The CDR3 runs 16 residues. Germline V CDR1 and CDR2: ENHRY, SYGVKD. With V trimmed by 6 bases and J by 6 bases, 6 bases remained unmatched. CDR3 protein: CAIRTGTSGRGDTQYF. The CDR3 DNA sequence: TGTGCCATCAGGACCGGGACTAGCGGGAGGGGGGATACGCAGTATTTT.

DNA for the CDR3: TGTGCCAGCAGTTACGCAATTTACACTGAAGCTTTCTTT. It yields the protein CASSYAIYTEAFF. The chain couples TRBV6-5 to TRBJ1-1; no clear D. Trimming pared 2 bases from V and 3 bases from J, leaving 7 bases between. The germline V gene encodes CDR1 MNHEY and CDR2 SVGAGI. The CDR3 loop spans 13 amino acids.

The gene calls are TRBV6-5 and TRBJ1-5, with D possibly TRBD1 on 6 matching bases. The CDR3 is made up of 16 amino acids. Germline V lookup: CDR1 MNHEY, CDR2 SVGAGI. V lost 0 bases, J lost 2 bases, and 11 bases lay in between. The CDR3 nucleotides read TGTGCCAGCAGTTACTCGTACAGGGCGCGCAATCAGCCCCAGCATTTT. Its protein is CASSYSYRARNQPQHF.

This clonotype has just a few counts. The chain couples TRBV29-1 to TRBJ2-1, with TRBD2 matching over 10 bases. The CDR3 has 14 residues. Germline CDR1 is SQVTM and CDR2 is ANQGSEA. Trimming cost V 6 bases and J 2 bases; bases outside gene matches: 4. The CDR3 DNA sequence: TGCAGCGTCGCCGGGACTAGCGCCTACAATGAGCAGTTCTTC. Its translation: CSVAGTSAYNEQFF.

The chain uses TRBV14 and TRBJ2-7, with no clear D. Germline assignment: CDR1 SGHDN and CDR2 FVKESK. V shed 0 bases and J shed 3 bases, with 15 bases lying between them. This CDR3 comprises 16 residues. The CDR3 DNA is TGTGCCAGCAGCCAAGATCGATTCAGGTTCGGCTACGAGCAGTACTTC. Amino acids: CASSQDRFRFGYEQYF.

This chain connects TRBV9 to TRBJ2-3; D might be TRBD2 (5 bases). Germline loops: CDR1 SGDLS, CDR2 YYNGEE. The V and J ends lost 4 bases and 0 bases respectively, with 12 bases between them. This CDR3 has 15 residues. In nucleotides, the CDR3 is TGTGCCAGCAGCACAGAGGTAGCGAGCACAGATACGCAGTATTTT. It yields the protein CASSTEVASTDTQYF. The whole variable domain, remainder taken from reference TRBV9 and TRBJ2-3, is DSGVTQTPKHLITATGQRVTLRCSPRSGDLSVYWYQQSLDQGLQFLIQYYNGEERAKGNILERFSAQQFPDLHSELNLSSLELGDSALYFCASSTEVASTDTQYFGPGTRLTVL.

In its sample, this clonotype was seen a few times. The rearrangement joins TRBV27 to TRBJ2-3; TRBD1 or TRBD2 may be the D gene (6 bases each). V was cut by 4 bases and J by 6 bases, with 17 bases left in between. This CDR3 has 15 amino acids. Germline CDR1 MNHEY, CDR2 SMNVEV (reference sequence). The CDR3, as DNA: TGTGCCAGCAGTTGGCTAGCTGGGGGGCTGGATACGCAGTATTTT. It encodes CASSWLAGGLDTQYF.

J is TRBJ2-3 and V is TRBV2; D call uncertain. The V and J ends lost 0 bases and 1 base respectively, with 11 bases between them. This CDR3 region has 16 residues. Germline V gives CDR1 SNHLY, CDR2 FYNNEI. The CDR3 DNA reads as TGTGCCAGCAGTGAAGCGACCCGTCGCGGCACAGATACGCAGTATTTT. It yields the protein CASSEATRRGTDTQYF. The whole variable domain, remainder taken from reference TRBV2 and TRBJ2-3, is EPEVTQTPSHQVTQMGQEVILRCVPISNHLYFYWYRQILGQKVEFLVSFYNNEISEKSEIFDDQFSVERPDGSNFTLKIRSTKLEDSAMYFCASSEATRRGTDTQYFGPGTRLTVL.

This chain uses TRBV12-5 with TRBJ2-5; no definite D call. Trimming left V 2 bases short and J 5 bases short, with 9 bases between. This CDR3 comprises 13 residues. Germline V gene sequence: CDR1 LGHNT, CDR2 FRNRAP. DNA for the CDR3: TGTGCTAGTGGTTTGCAGGACGGGGAGACCCAGTACTTC. It is translated as CASGLQDGETQYF.

This clonotype came up a few times. V usage is TRBV20-1 and J usage is TRBJ2-1, with TRBD2 matching 9 bases. Germline-derived CDR1 and CDR2 are DFQATT and SNEGSKA (reference sequence). The junction had 18 bases not matched to a gene; V was cut back by 2 bases and J by 10 bases. The CDR3 loop spans 17 amino acids. The CDR3 DNA follows: TGCAGTGCTAGACGCGAGCGGGGGACTAGCTCGAGCGACGAGCAGTTCTTC. Its protein is CSARRERGTSSSDEQFF.

The chain carries TRBV28 and TRBJ2-5; a possible D gene is TRBD2 (6 bases). CDR3 length equals 16 residues. Germline V gene data show CDR1 as MDHEN and CDR2 as SYDVKM. V lost 6 bases to trimming and J lost 1 base, with 18 bases between them. In nucleotides, the CDR3 is TGTGCCAGCAGGTCTTCCGGAGGGCCCGGCCAAGAGACCCAGTACTTC. It codes for CASRSSGGPGQETQYF. Full variable domain (rest looked up from reference TRBV28 and TRBJ2-5): DVKVTQSSRYLVKRTGEKVFLECVQDMDHENMFWYRQDPGLGLRLIYFSYDVKMKEKGDIPEGYSVSREKKERFSLILESASTNQTSMYLCASRSSGGPGQETQYFGPGTRLLVL.

This chain connects TRBV24-1 to TRBJ1-2, with D possibly being TRBD1 (5 bases). CDR3 length equals 14 residues. Trimming removed 0 bases from V and 8 bases from J, with 12 bases in between. Germline V CDR1 and CDR2: KGHDR, SFDVKD. The CDR3 DNA reads TGTGCCACCAGTGATTTGAGGGACGCCACGGGCTACACCTTC. Amino acid sequence: CATSDLRDATGYTF.

This rearrangement joins TRBV29-1 to TRBJ2-1; 8 bases match TRBD2. The CDR3 extends over 18 amino acids. CDR1 and CDR2 (germline): SQVTM, ANQGSEA. The ends lost 6 bases at V and 4 bases at J; junction bases unmatched: 20. Here the CDR3 DNA reads TGCAGCGTCCTTGGGACGGACAGCCGGACTAGCAGGTACAATGAGCAGTTCTTC. Its translation: CSVLGTDSRTSRYNEQFF.

The chain is built from TRBV28 and TRBJ2-1, with 8 bases matching TRBD1. This CDR3 is 16 amino acids long. With V trimmed by 5 bases and J by 1 base, 7 bases remained unmatched. CDR1 is MDHEN, CDR2 SYDVKM, per germline. This chain's CDR3 is CASSTLGTGSYNEQFF. DNA for the CDR3: TGTGCCAGCAGTACCCTAGGGACAGGTTCCTACAATGAGCAGTTCTTC.